The following is a T cell receptor beta chain sequence with its context. Its antigen is still unknown. One base away there is no much larger clone; base qualities are not given. The High Capacity cDNA Reverse Transcription Kit was used to reverse transcribe all of the isolated RNA, meaning that expressed TCRB transcripts were what got sequenced. Deep immunoSEQ sequencing was performed on naive, central memory and regulatory T cell samples, with an average of about 3.6 million total reads per sample. Sorted cells were lysed in RLT buffer and RNA was extracted with DNase-treated RNeasy Micro or Mini kits, depending on cell number. Each cell subset was processed separately to prevent cross-contamination, with patient and healthy donor samples processed together. The immunoSEQ multiplex PCR was used to amplify TCRB sequences from cDNA, generating 87-bp fragments that spanned the CDR3 region. Amplicons were sequenced on the Illumina HiSeq platform. As for the original processing: PCR bias was computationally corrected using synthetic template baselines, reads within Hamming distance 2 were collapsed, and singletons that could not be merged were discarded. Reads were aligned against IMGT to assign V, D and J genes, CDR3 length and insertions or deletions at six rearrangement sites. Within each subset, clonotype counts were normalized to sorted cell number, after which true diversity and Gini coefficients were computed with the tcR R package. The overlap coefficient, calculated on TCRB nucleotide sequences, was used to measure repertoire sharing. The table was pulled from immuneACCESS by TCRdb, which kept in-frame rearrangements only. Such tables lose some clones; where checked, under half of the loss comes from unresolved V genes, and the rest has no known cause. V, J and clone size are taken as reported in that table, and D and trimming were inferred from the DNA itself. A total of some 360,000 clones appear in this sample, around 10% of them only once. The ten largest clones capture approximately 0.6% of the sample.

A single peripheral blood draw of about 120 mL on average was collected from each donor into heparinised tubes. A BD FACSAria II was used to sort naive, central memory, regulatory and stem cell-like memory CD4+ T cells with a panel that included CD45RO, CCR7, CD25, CD127, CD95 and CD27. Purity was above 98% for every sorted population. Right away, PBMCs were isolated by Lymphoprep density gradient centrifugation and were stained directly, with no culture step. Samples were stained and sorted in pairs, with one healthy donor and one patient per experiment, so that batch effects were minimized. These data are taken from a study of beta chain features in type 1 diabetes (dated by TCRdb to the late 2010s). Concerning the study at large: Mean age, gender distribution, total cell number and subset yield did not differ between patients and healthy donors. A total of roughly 100 million sorted cells were examined across all samples, and RNA yield correlated strongly with the number of cells per subset. In the study, TCRB repertoires of sorted circulating CD4+ T cell subsets from recently diagnosed type 1 diabetes patients were compared with those of matched healthy donors. Naive and central memory subsets were obtained from all 30 or so donors, but regulatory and stem cell-like memory subsets were isolated from only 8 patients and roughly 8 healthy donors. What the work shows at the level of the full study, not this receptor alone: HLA sub-analyses involved small numbers of individuals, so any influence of HLA type on TCRB rearrangement remained unresolved. Patients with type 1 diabetes made fewer insertions and deleted more nucleotides at VDJ recombination sites, implying thymic rearrangement abnormalities. A moderate but significant shortening of TCRB CDR3 length was observed in type 1 diabetes patients in all four CD4+ subsets. Shorter templates might be favored by PCR, yet because patient and control samples were amplified and corrected together, any such skew would affect both groups equally. Naive, central memory and regulatory TCRB repertoires appeared to be more alike among patients than among healthy donors. Because cDNA was sequenced instead of genomic DNA, highly expressing activated cells could be over-represented, though the groups showed no difference in activation or CD3 levels.

This clonotype was sampled from a man aged 30 to 39 with type 1 diabetes. Sequenced sample: central memory CD4+ T cells from blood.

The nucleotide sequence reads as follows: TGTGCCAGCAGCTTAGTGAGGGGATCGCAGTTCTTC. It translates to CASSLVRGSQFF. In this chain, TRBV7-2 is recombined with TRBJ2-1, with a tentative D call of TRBD1 or TRBD2, each matching 5 bases. There are 12 amino acids in the CDR3, from cysteine to phenylalanine inclusive. Solely the CDR3 DNA is kept, with 36 bases framed from the first base. For CDR1 and CDR2, the germline V gene lists SGHTA and FQGNSA. The V and J ends are trimmed by 1 base and 12 bases, leaving 10 bases between them.